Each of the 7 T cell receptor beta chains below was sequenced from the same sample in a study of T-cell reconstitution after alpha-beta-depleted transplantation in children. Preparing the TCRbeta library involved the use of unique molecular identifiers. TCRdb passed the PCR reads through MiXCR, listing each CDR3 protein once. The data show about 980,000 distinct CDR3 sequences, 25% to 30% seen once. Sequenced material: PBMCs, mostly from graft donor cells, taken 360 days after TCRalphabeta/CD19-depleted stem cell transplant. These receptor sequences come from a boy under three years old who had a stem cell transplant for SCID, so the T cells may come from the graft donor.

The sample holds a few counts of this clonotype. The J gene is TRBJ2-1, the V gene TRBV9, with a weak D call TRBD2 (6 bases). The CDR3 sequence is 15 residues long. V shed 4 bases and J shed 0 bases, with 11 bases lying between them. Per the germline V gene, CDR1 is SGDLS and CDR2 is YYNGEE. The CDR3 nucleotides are TGTGCCAGCAGCCCACCTAGCGCCTCCTACAATGAGCAGTTCTTC. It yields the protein CASSPPSASYNEQFF.

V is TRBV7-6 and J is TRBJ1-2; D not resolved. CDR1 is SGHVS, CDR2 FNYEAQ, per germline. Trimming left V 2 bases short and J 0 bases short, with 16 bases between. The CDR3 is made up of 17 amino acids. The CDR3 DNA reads TGTGCCAGCAGCTTAAGCCCTGTTGGAGAAGCTAACTATGGCTACACCTTC. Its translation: CASSLSPVGEANYGYTF. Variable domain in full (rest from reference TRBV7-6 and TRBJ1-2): GAGVSQSPRYKVTKRGQDVALRCDPISGHVSLYWYRQALGQGPEFLTYFNYEAQQDKSGLPNDRFSAERPEGSISTLTIQRTEQRDSAMYRCASSLSPVGEANYGYTFGSGTRLTVV.

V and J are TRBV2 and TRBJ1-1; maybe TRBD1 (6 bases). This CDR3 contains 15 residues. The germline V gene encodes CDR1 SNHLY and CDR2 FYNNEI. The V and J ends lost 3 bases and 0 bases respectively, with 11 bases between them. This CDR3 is CASSDGGLMNTEAFF. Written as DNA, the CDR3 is TGTGCCAGCAGTGACGGGGGGCTGATGAACACTGAAGCTTTCTTT.

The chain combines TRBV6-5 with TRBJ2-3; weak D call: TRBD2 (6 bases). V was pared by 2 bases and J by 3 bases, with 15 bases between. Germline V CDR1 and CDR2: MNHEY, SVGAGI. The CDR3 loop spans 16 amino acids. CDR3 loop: CASSYRLASLTDTQYF. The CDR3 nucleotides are TGTGCCAGCAGTTACCGGCTAGCGTCCCTAACAGATACGCAGTATTTT.

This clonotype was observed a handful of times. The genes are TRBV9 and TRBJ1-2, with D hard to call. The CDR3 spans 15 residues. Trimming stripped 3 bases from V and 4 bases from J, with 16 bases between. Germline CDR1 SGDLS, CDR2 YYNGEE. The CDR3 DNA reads TGTGCCAGCAGCGCTGGCGCGTTTGGGCCCTATGGCTACACCTTC. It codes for CASSAGAFGPYGYTF.

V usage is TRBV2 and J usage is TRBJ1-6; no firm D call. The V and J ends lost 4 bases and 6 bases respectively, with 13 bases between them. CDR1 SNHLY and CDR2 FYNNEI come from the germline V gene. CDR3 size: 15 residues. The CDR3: CASSGSGVFNSPLHF. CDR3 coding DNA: TGTGCCAGCAGTGGATCGGGCGTATTTAATTCACCCCTCCACTTT. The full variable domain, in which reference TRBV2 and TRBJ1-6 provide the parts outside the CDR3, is EPEVTQTPSHQVTQMGQEVILRCVPISNHLYFYWYRQILGQKVEFLVSFYNNEISEKSEIFDDQFSVERPDGSNFTLKIRSTKLEDSAMYFCASSGSGVFNSPLHFGNGTRLTVT.

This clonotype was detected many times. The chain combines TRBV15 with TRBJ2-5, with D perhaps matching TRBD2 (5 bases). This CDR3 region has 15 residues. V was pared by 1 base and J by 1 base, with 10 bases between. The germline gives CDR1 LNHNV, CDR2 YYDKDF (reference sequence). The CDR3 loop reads CATSRVAGSQETQYF. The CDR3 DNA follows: TGTGCCACCAGCAGAGTTGCGGGCAGCCAAGAGACCCAGTACTTC.